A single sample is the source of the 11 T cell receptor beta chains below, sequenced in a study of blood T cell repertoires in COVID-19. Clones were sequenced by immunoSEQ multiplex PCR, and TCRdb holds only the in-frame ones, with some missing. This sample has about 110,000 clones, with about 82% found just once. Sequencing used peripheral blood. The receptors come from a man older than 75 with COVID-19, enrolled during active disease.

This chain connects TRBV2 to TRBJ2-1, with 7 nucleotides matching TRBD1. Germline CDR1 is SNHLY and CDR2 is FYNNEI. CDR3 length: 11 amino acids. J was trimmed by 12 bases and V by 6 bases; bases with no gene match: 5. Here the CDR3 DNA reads TGTGCCAGCAGGGACACAGGGGTGCAGTTCTTC. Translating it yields CASRDTGVQFF.

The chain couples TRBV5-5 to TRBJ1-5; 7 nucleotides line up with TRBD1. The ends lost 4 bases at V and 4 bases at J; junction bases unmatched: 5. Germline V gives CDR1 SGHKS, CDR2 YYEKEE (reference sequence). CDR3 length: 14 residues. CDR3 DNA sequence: TGTGCCAGCAGCCCCTACAGGGGTAATCAGCCCCAGCATTTT. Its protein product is CASSPYRGNQPQHF.

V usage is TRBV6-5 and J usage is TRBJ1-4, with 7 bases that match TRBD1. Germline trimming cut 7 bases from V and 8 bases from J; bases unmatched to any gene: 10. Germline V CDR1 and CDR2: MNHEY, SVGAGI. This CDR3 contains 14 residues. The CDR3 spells CASTKGAGSEKLFF. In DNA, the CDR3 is TGTGCCAGCACAAAGGGGGCAGGTTCCGAAAAACTGTTTTTT.

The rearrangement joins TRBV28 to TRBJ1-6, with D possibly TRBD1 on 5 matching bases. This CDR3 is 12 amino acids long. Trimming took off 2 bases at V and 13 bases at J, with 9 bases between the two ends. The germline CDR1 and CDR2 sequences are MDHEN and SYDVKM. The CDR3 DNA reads TGTGCCAGCAGTTTAGGGGCATCCCCCCTCCACTTT. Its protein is CASSLGASPLHF.

For the CDR3, the DNA is TGTGCCAGCAGCCTACAGACTAGCGGGGGTAGGAATGAGCAGTTCTTC. It specifies CASSLQTSGGRNEQFF. The rearrangement uses TRBV9 and TRBJ2-1; 12 nucleotides match TRBD2. Germline CDR1 SGDLS, CDR2 YYNGEE. The CDR3 loop spans 16 amino acids. The junction had 9 bases not matched to a gene; V was cut back by 4 bases and J by 7 bases.

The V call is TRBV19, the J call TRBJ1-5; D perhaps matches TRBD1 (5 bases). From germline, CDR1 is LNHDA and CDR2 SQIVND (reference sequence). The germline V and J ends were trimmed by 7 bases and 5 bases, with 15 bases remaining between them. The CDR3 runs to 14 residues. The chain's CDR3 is CASTPWGGDQPQHF. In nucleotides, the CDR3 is TGTGCCAGTACCCCTTGGGGGGGGGATCAGCCCCAGCATTTT.

In nucleotides, the CDR3 is TGTGCCAGTAAGCTAACGGGGGACTATGGCTACACCTTC. Protein sequence: CASKLTGDYGYTF. The chain carries TRBV19 and TRBJ1-2; a possible D gene is TRBD1 (5 bases). V was trimmed by 7 bases and J by 3 bases, leaving 12 bases between them. The CDR3 length is 13 residues. Looked up from germline, CDR1 is LNHDA and CDR2 is SQIVND (reference sequence).

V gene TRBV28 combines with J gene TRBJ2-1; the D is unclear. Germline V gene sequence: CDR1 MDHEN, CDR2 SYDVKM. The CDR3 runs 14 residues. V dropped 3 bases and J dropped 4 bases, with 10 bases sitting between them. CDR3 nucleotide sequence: TGTGCCAGCAGTTTCGTCGGTGCGTACAATGAGCAGTTCTTC. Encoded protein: CASSFVGAYNEQFF.

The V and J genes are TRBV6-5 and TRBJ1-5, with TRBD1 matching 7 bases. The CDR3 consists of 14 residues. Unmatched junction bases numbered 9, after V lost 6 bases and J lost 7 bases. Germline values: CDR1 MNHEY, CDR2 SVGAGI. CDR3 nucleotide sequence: TGTGCCAGCAGCGGAGACAGGGTGCGACAGCCCCAGCATTTT. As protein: CASSGDRVRQPQHF.

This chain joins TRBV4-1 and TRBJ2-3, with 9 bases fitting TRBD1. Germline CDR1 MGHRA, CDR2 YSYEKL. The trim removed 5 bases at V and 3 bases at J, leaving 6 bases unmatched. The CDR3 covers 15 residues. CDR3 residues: CASSRTGVGTDTQYF. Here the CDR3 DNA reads TGCGCCAGCAGCAGGACAGGGGTCGGGACAGATACGCAGTATTTT.

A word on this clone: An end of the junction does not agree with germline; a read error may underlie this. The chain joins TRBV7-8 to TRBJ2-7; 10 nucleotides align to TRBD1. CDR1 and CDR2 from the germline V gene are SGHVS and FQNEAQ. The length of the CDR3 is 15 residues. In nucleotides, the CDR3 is TGTGCCAGCAGCTTATCCGGGACAGGGGACCCCAGAGGGGTCTTC. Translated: CASSLSGTGDPRGVF.